This T cell receptor (beta chain) was recovered during a study of regulatory T cells in long-lasting Graves disease. This clonotype was detected a few times. Its antigen remains unidentified. Germline V lookup: CDR1 LNHDA, CDR2 SQIVND (reference sequence). The CDR3 has 13 residues. V was trimmed by 1 base and J by 7 bases, leaving 8 bases between them. The time point here: persistent/refractory GD, antithyroid drugs over 5 years with positive TRAb. The TCR library was made from RNA extracted from PBMCs. Findings and caveats of the study: Whereas new patients shared about 980 public clonotypes, persistent patients shared more, at some 2,700. Study was limited to peripheral blood, excluding thyroid tissue.

Combining iRepertoire HTBI primers with Arm-PCR of CDR3 regions, the authors built TCR beta libraries. TCRdb fed the multiplex PCR reads into MiXCR, producing one record per CDR3 protein. The table records 500,000 to 800,000 distinct CDR3 sequences, about 30% of them present only once. The chain is built from TRBV19 and TRBJ1-5; no clear D. The receptor was isolated from a female donor with Graves disease. The sequencing used peripheral blood mononuclear cells (PBMCs), collected when the disease was refractory, from a patient treated with antithyroid drugs. CDR3 in DNA: TGTGCCAGTAGTATAGGGACCGACCAGCCCCAGCATTTT. Residues: CASSIGTDQPQHF.